This record covers a single T cell receptor beta chain. This clonotype was observed at least ten times. Its antigen specificity is not known. Base qualities are not provided; no much larger clone lies one nucleotide away. The data belong to a study of T-cell reconstitution after alpha-beta-depleted transplantation in children (TCRdb year 2016). Notes on the research overall: Using TCR repertoire profiling, the study followed T-cell immune reconstitution in a quantitative way in children after TCRalphabeta/CD19-depleted allogeneic hematopoietic cell transplantation.

The library relied on PCR. The sequencing machine was an Illumina HiSeq 2500. TCR libraries were prepared with molecular barcoding, using unique molecular identifiers to normalize TCRbeta repertoire quantification. TCRdb ran its own pipeline on the public reads, namely fastp trimming at Q25 and MiXCR clone calling, and kept in-frame beta chains. Every distinct CDR3 protein forms one entry, paired with its most common genes and DNA. This sample gives around 240,000 distinct CDR3 sequences in total; around 8.9% of them show up just once. The ten largest clones represent approximately 5% of the sample. Specimen: PBMCs from the stem cell graft donor, collected from the stem cell graft. This TCR was sampled from a human donor who donated a stem cell graft to a child with SCID.

The CDR3 corresponds to CASSLVEGQLAKNIQYF. The bases are TGTGCCAGCAGCTTGGTGGAGGGGCAACTAGCCAAAAACATTCAGTACTTC. The V and J segments used are TRBV5-5 and TRBJ2-4; TRBD2 could be the D gene, as 6 bases match. The trim is 0 bases for V and 0 bases for J, with a gap of 13 bases between the germline ends. Reading from cysteine to phenylalanine, the CDR3 counts 17 amino acids. The sequence is cut down to CDR3 DNA, 51 bases in frame from base 1. Via the germline V gene (reference sequence), CDR1 is SGHKS and CDR2 YYEKEE.